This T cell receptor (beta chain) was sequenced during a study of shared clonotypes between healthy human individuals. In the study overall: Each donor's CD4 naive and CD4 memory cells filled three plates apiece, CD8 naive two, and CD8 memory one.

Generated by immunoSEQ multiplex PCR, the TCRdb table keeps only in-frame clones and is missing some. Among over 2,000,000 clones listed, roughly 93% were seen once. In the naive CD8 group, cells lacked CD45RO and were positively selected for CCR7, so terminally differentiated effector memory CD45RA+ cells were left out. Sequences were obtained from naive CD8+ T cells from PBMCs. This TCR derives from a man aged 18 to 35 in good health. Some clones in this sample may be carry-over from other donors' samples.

CDR3 loop: CASSPMAGDYSNQPQHF. As DNA, the CDR3 is TGTGCCAGCAGCCCCATGGCCGGCGATTATAGCAATCAGCCCCAGCATTTT. This rearrangement joins TRBV7-9 to TRBJ1-5; D not resolved. Per germline, CDR1 SEHNR and CDR2 FQNEAQ (reference sequence). CDR3 size: 17 residues. Trimming pared 5 bases from V and 0 bases from J, leaving 17 bases between.